This T cell receptor beta chain was identified during a study of T cell responses to AZD1222 COVID-19 vaccine. TCRdb's table, derived via immunoSEQ multiplex PCR, lists solely in-frame clones and lacks some. Among fewer than 130,000 clones listed, around 94% were seen once. The germline CDR1 and CDR2 sequences are SGDLS and YYNGEE. CDR3 size: 15 residues. The V gene lost 0 bases and the J gene lost 0 bases, with 10 bases spanning the gap. The sample consisted of peripheral blood, taken on day 0 of AZD1222 vaccination. This receptor was taken from an adult in good health. The J gene is TRBJ2-7, the V gene TRBV9; D could derive from TRBD1 or TRBD2 (5 bases each). This CDR3 reads CASSVDWGSSYEQYF. CDR3 DNA sequence: TGTGCCAGCAGCGTAGATTGGGGGAGCTCCTACGAGCAGTACTTC.